This section outlines one T cell receptor beta chain sequence together with its context. Ages ranged from about 18 to 89 years, with residence in 24 US areas. Categorization into cohorts depended on clinical history that participants reported. Trimming left V 1 base short and J 0 bases short, with 7 bases between. This CDR3 is built from 15 residues. The V gene's germline CDR1 is MNHEY and CDR2 SMNVEV (reference sequence). The table came from immunoSEQ multiplex PCR; TCRdb's copy has only in-frame clones and leaves some out. The data hold 500,000 or so clones, with 75% to 90% observed a single time. These data are taken from a study of blood T cell repertoires in COVID-19. Across the study: PBMCs, B-cell-depleted T cells, or T cells provided the cDNA or gDNA that made up the material.

The receptor comes from a woman between 18 and 30 years old who had recovered from COVID-19. The chain joins TRBV27 to TRBJ1-5; D is unresolved. Sequencing was done on a sample of PBMCs or T cells enriched from blood (not recorded which). The CDR3 is CASSLLRDSNQPQHF. CDR3 sequence (DNA): TGTGCCAGCAGTTTATTGCGTGATAGCAATCAGCCCCAGCATTTT.